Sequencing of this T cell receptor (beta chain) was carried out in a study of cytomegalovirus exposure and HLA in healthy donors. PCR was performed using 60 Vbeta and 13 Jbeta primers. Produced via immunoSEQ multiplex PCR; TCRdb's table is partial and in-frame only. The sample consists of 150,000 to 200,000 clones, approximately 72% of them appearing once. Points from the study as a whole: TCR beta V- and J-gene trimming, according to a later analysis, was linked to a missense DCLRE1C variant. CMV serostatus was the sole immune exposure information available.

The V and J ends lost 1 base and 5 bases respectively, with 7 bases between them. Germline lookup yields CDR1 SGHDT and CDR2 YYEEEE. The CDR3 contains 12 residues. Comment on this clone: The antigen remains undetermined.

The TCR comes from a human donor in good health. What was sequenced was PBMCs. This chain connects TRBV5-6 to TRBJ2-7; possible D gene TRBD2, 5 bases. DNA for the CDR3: TGTGCCAGCAGCTTGTTGCGGGACGAGCAGTACTTC. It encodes CASSLLRDEQYF.